What follows is one T cell receptor beta chain and its context. Its antigen is as yet unknown. This specimen comes from a study of shared clonotypes between healthy human individuals. Regarding the study as a whole: Naive CD4 clonotypes were shared across a handful of donors at 4.5% to 6.5%.

This was a deep-level run. This table comes from immunoSEQ multiplex PCR, and its TCRdb copy is limited to in-frame clones, with some not included. The data hold a few million clones, with under 97% observed a single time. The sequenced material came from naive CD4+ T cells sorted from blood. The subset here: CD45RA+ positively selected. The receptor was derived from a man between 18 and 35 years old in good health.

CDR3 protein: CAWTTGAGEKLFF. Written as DNA, the CDR3 is TGTGCCTGGACGACAGGGGCGGGGGAAAAACTGTTTTTT. The V call is TRBV30, the J call TRBJ1-4; 8 nucleotides align to TRBD1. The ends lost 4 bases at V and 8 bases at J; junction bases unmatched: 6. Germline V gene sequence: CDR1 GTSNPN, CDR2 SVGIG (reference sequence). The CDR3 has 13 residues.